These 26 T cell receptor beta chains share one sample of origin, sequenced in a study of cytomegalovirus exposure and HLA in healthy donors. The PCR made use of 60 Vbeta and 13 Jbeta primers. This table comes from immunoSEQ multiplex PCR, and its TCRdb copy is limited to in-frame clones, with some not included. The top ten hold 1% to 1.5% of the sample, which has roughly 180,000 clones, about 9.4% seen once. The sequenced sample consisted of PBMCs. The receptors were sampled from a woman in her twenties or thirties in good health and CMV-seropositive.

In its sample, this clone was seen a few times. The V and J genes are TRBV12-5 and TRBJ1-1; 7 bases line up with TRBD1. V was clipped by 8 bases and J by 3 bases; unmatched bases: 9. The V gene's germline CDR1 is LGHNT and CDR2 FRNRAP. The CDR3 sequence is 14 residues long. The CDR3 DNA is TGTGCTAGTTCCAAGGGGGCCCGCGACACTGAAGCTTTCTTT. Amino acids: CASSKGARDTEAFF.

The chain has TRBV5-5 and TRBJ1-4, with 12 bases matching TRBD1. Germline V gene sequence: CDR1 SGHKS, CDR2 YYEKEE (reference sequence). The CDR3 sequence is 18 residues long. Trimming removed 2 bases from V and 3 bases from J; junction bases left unmatched: 8. CDR3 residues: CASSLGTGGRGANEKLFF. CDR3 coding DNA: TGTGCCAGCAGCTTAGGGACAGGGGGCCGTGGCGCTAATGAAAAACTGTTTTTT. The full variable domain, rest sourced from reference TRBV5-5 and TRBJ1-4, is DAGVTQSPTHLIKTRGQQVTLRCSPISGHKSVSWYQQVLGQGPQFIFQYYEKEERGRGNFPDRFSARQFPNYSSELNVNALLLGDSALYLCASSLGTGGRGANEKLFFGSGTQLSVL.

The chain joins TRBV6-5 to TRBJ1-2; TRBD1 matches 8 bases. The CDR3 has 15 residues. Trimming at V came to 6 bases and at J to 4 bases, leaving 10 bases not matched to a gene. CDR1 is MNHEY and CDR2 is SVGAGI in the germline V gene. The CDR3 DNA reads TGTGCCAGCAGACCCGACAGGGGATTTAGCTATGGCTACACCTTC. Protein: CASRPDRGFSYGYTF.

CDR3 sequence reads: CASSATPSGRGSWIETQYF. The DNA of the CDR3 is TGTGCCAGCAGCGCAACACCTAGCGGGAGGGGCTCATGGATAGAGACCCAGTACTTC. This chain connects TRBV11-1 to TRBJ2-5; TRBD2 agrees at 12 bases. This CDR3 comprises 19 residues. CDR1 and CDR2 from the germline V gene are SGHAT and FQDESV (reference sequence). V trimming: 5 bases; J trimming: 4 bases; junction bases outside the gene matches: 17.

CDR3 in DNA: TGTGCCAGCAGCCCCTCGGGGATGCACACCGGGGAGCTGTTTTTT. Its translation is CASSPSGMHTGELFF. The J gene is TRBJ2-2, the V gene TRBV13; D possibly corresponds to TRBD2 (5 bases). The CDR3 has 15 amino acids. The germline V gene has CDR1 PRHDT and CDR2 FYEKMQ (reference sequence). The V end was cut by 5 bases, the J end by 3 bases, with 13 bases between.

The chain recombines TRBV5-6 with TRBJ2-3; no reliable D call. From germline, CDR1 is SGHDT and CDR2 YYEEEE. The CDR3 has 16 residues. V lost 4 bases to trimming and J lost 1 base, with 16 bases between them. In DNA form, the CDR3 reads TGTGCCAGCAGCCCCTACCCAATTACGCGCACAGATACGCAGTATTTT. Translated: CASSPYPITRTDTQYF.

The chain has TRBV28 and TRBJ1-2, with D possibly matching TRBD1 (5 bases). Germline CDR1 reads MDHEN; CDR2 reads SYDVKM. V was pared by 4 bases and J by 0 bases, with 9 bases between. The CDR3 sequence is 14 residues long. The CDR3 protein is CASSSTDANYGYTF. For the CDR3, the DNA is TGTGCCAGCAGTTCGACAGATGCTAACTATGGCTACACCTTC.

This clone turned up a few times. The gene calls are TRBV7-9 and TRBJ2-3, with TRBD1 matching 9 bases. V shed 3 bases, J shed 3 bases, and the junction held 4 bases outside the gene matches. There are 15 residues in the CDR3. CDR1 and CDR2 (germline): SEHNR, FQNEAQ (reference sequence). As DNA, the CDR3 is TGTGCCAGCAGCTTTGGGACAGGGAGGACAGATACGCAGTATTTT. Its protein is CASSFGTGRTDTQYF.

This clone was observed a few times. V gene TRBV6-6 combines with J gene TRBJ2-7, with 7 bases fitting TRBD1. Germline assignment: CDR1 MNHNY and CDR2 SVGAGI (reference sequence). V trimming: 5 bases; J trimming: 2 bases; junction bases outside the gene matches: 6. CDR3 size: 14 residues. The CDR3, as DNA: TGTGCCAGCAGTAACCAAGACAGGGCCTACGAGCAGTACTTC. Its translation is CASSNQDRAYEQYF.

This clone has only a few counts. The CDR3 bases are TGTGCCAGCAGTTACACCTCGGACAGTAACTATGGCTACACCTTC. Translating it yields CASSYTSDSNYGYTF. This chain connects TRBV6-5 to TRBJ1-2; possible D gene TRBD1, 6 bases. Trimming removed 2 bases at V and 1 base at J, with 11 bases between. The V gene's germline CDR1 is MNHEY and CDR2 SVGAGI. CDR3 length: 15 residues.

This clone showed up just a few times. The chain carries TRBV6-1 and TRBJ2-7, with D tentatively TRBD2 (6 bases). This CDR3 has 13 amino acids. Germline lookup yields CDR1 MNHNS and CDR2 SASEGT. Trimming removed 5 bases from V and 9 bases from J, with 17 bases in between. CDR3 nucleotide sequence: TGTGCCAGCAGTCGAACCTGGGACTCTGGGCAGTACTTC. Translation gives CASSRTWDSGQYF.

The table lists this clone with a few counts. The chain joins TRBV14 to TRBJ2-3; 8 bases map to TRBD1. CDR3 length: 15 residues. Germline assignment: CDR1 SGHDN and CDR2 FVKESK. V lost 5 bases and J lost 1; bases outside the gene matches: 5. This CDR3 is CASSYSGQGTDTQYF. CDR3 nucleotides: TGTGCCAGCAGCTACTCGGGACAGGGCACAGATACGCAGTATTTT.

The chain employs TRBV5-4 and TRBJ1-1; TRBD1 matches 9 bases. The CDR3 is 15 residues long. Germline V CDR1 and CDR2: SGHNT, YYREEE (reference sequence). The V and J ends lost 3 bases and 5 bases, in that order; junction bases with no gene match: 8. The CDR3: CASSWRNRGLTEAFF. CDR3 nucleotides: TGTGCCAGCAGCTGGAGGAACAGGGGGCTGACTGAAGCTTTCTTT.

The J gene is TRBJ2-1, the V gene TRBV27, with D unresolved. The CDR3 sequence is 13 residues long. V was clipped by 2 bases and J by 3 bases, with 5 bases between them. CDR1 is MNHEY and CDR2 is SMNVEV in the germline V gene (reference sequence). The chain's CDR3 is CASSLVSYNEQFF. The CDR3 coding sequence is TGTGCCAGCAGTTTAGTCAGCTACAATGAGCAGTTCTTC.

V is TRBV2 and J is TRBJ1-5; D possibly corresponds to TRBD1 (5 bases). Trimming removed 2 bases from V and 5 bases from J, with 16 bases in between. CDR1 and CDR2 (germline): SNHLY, FYNNEI. The CDR3 has 16 amino acids. The CDR3 nucleotides read TGTGCCAGCAGTGAATCGAGGGGAGGTTTGGATCAGCCCCAGCATTTT. Translation gives CASSESRGGLDQPQHF.

The genes are TRBV18 and TRBJ2-7; TRBD1 matches 7 bases. Trimming at V came to 3 bases and at J to 5 bases, leaving 4 bases not matched to a gene. This CDR3 region has 13 residues. Germline values: CDR1 KGHSH, CDR2 LQKENI. CDR3 DNA: TGTGCCAGCTCACCCGGGACAGCGGACGAGCAGTACTTC. It is translated as CASSPGTADEQYF.

This clone was counted only a few times. The CDR3 sequence is CAWSYRGVTDTQYF. The CDR3, as DNA: TGTGCCTGGAGTTACAGGGGTGTTACAGATACGCAGTATTTT. The V call is TRBV30, the J call TRBJ2-3, with 7 bases fitting TRBD1. Germline CDR1 GTSNPN, CDR2 SVGIG (reference sequence). J lost 3 bases, V lost 2 bases, and 5 bases had no gene match. CDR3 length: 14 amino acids.

Only a few counts were recorded for this clone. CDR3 nucleotide sequence: TGTGCCAGCAGCCCCAATGGAGTAGCCAAAAACATTCAGTACTTC. Translated: CASSPNGVAKNIQYF. J is TRBJ2-4 and V is TRBV5-6; no clear D gene. V shed 4 bases and J shed 0 bases, with 11 bases lying between them. The CDR3 runs 15 residues. Germline V gene sequence: CDR1 SGHDT, CDR2 YYEEEE.

A few counts support this clone. This sequence joins TRBV7-9 and TRBJ1-6; D not resolved. The V gene lost 1 base and the J gene lost 7 bases, with 8 bases spanning the gap. The CDR3 is made up of 14 amino acids. Germline assignment: CDR1 SEHNR and CDR2 FQNEAQ (reference sequence). This CDR3 reads CASSLVGRNSPLHF. For the CDR3, the DNA is TGTGCCAGCAGCTTAGTAGGGAGGAATTCACCCCTCCACTTT.

The CDR3 protein is CASSQELLAVTYEQYF. CDR3 nucleotides: TGTGCCAGCAGCCAAGAGTTATTAGCGGTTACCTACGAGCAGTACTTC. This chain connects TRBV4-2 to TRBJ2-7; D is perhaps TRBD2 (6 bases). The CDR3 consists of 16 residues. Looked up from germline, CDR1 is LGHNA and CDR2 is YNFKEQ. V was pared by 0 bases and J by 2 bases, with 14 bases between.

The chain combines TRBV2 with TRBJ1-1; 8 bases are a match to TRBD1. The CDR3 runs 12 residues. V dropped 7 bases and J dropped 12; count of bases not matched to a gene: 10. CDR1 is SNHLY and CDR2 is FYNNEI in the germline V gene. The CDR3 region is CASTIGQGGTFF. The CDR3 bases are TGTGCCAGCACCATAGGACAGGGTGGAACTTTCTTT.

This clone was observed a few times. The V call is TRBV5-1, the J call TRBJ2-7, with 7 bases that match TRBD1. Germline lookup yields CDR1 SGHRS and CDR2 YFSETQ. CDR3 length: 15 residues. The trim removed 7 bases at V and 4 bases at J, leaving 14 bases unmatched. The CDR3 is CASSFPGQTTYEQYF. CDR3 nucleotides: TGCGCCAGCTCCTTTCCGGGACAGACTACTTACGAGCAGTACTTC.

The chain has TRBV19 and TRBJ2-1; D gene ambiguous. Trimming left V 7 bases short and J 1 base short, with 8 bases between. The CDR3 contains 13 residues. Germline CDR1 is LNHDA and CDR2 is SQIVND (reference sequence). CDR3 in amino acids: CASTPGSYNEQFF. The CDR3 DNA is TGTGCCAGTACCCCCGGGTCCTACAATGAGCAGTTCTTC.

The V gene is TRBV5-1, the J gene TRBJ2-7; possibly TRBD1 for D (5 bases). Trimming left V 6 bases short and J 5 bases short, with 9 bases between. In germline, CDR1 is SGHRS, CDR2 YFSETQ. The CDR3 covers 11 residues. CDR3: CASTQGHEQYF. CDR3 coding DNA: TGCGCCAGCACTCAGGGCCACGAGCAGTACTTC. The full variable domain, with the rest looked up from reference TRBV5-1 and TRBJ2-7, is KAGVTQTPRYLIKTRGQQVTLSCSPISGHRSVSWYQQTPGQGLQFLFEYFSETQRNKGNFPGRFSGRQFSNSRSEMNVSTLELGDSALYLCASTQGHEQYFGPGTRLTVT.

This clone was counted only a few times. V and J are TRBV29-1 and TRBJ1-1; a weak D match, TRBD1 (5 bases). Germline-derived CDR1 and CDR2 are SQVTM and ANQGSEA. Trimming stripped 3 bases from V and 1 base from J, with 9 bases between. This CDR3 has 13 residues. In nucleotides, the CDR3 is TGCAGCGTTGAGGAGGGGCCGAACACTGAAGCTTTCTTT. The encoded protein is CSVEEGPNTEAFF.

This clone was counted only a few times. The CDR3 DNA follows: TGCAGCGCCCTTACCGGGACTAGCGACTACGAGCAGTACTTC. Amino acid sequence: CSALTGTSDYEQYF. The chain combines TRBV29-1 with TRBJ2-7; TRBD2 aligns across 10 bases. The ends lost 7 bases at V and 3 bases at J; junction bases unmatched: 9. This CDR3 region has 14 residues. Germline V gives CDR1 SQVTM, CDR2 ANQGSEA.